Given below is one T cell receptor (beta chain) in context. Its specificity is unknown. The data were produced by immunoSEQ multiplex PCR, yet TCRdb's version contains in-frame clones alone and is incomplete. Here the sample spans fewer than 300,000 clones, about 90% being singletons. This CDR3 contains 13 residues. The germline V and J ends were trimmed by 0 bases and 5 bases, with 7 bases remaining between them. Germline CDR1 reads MNHEY; CDR2 reads SVGAGI. The data are from a study of Ad26.COV2.S vaccination and SARS-CoV-2 variants. Study in general: Participants got Ad26.COV2.S intramuscularly, once or twice 56 days apart.

Study findings and constraints: Following vaccination, spike-specific CD8+ and CD4+ T cell responses reportedly exhibited substantial breadth. An underestimation of total T cell responses may have resulted from the TCR breadth and depth analyses.

Treatment described: about 20 received Ad26.COV2.S at low or high dose, single or two shots; 5 received placebo; per-sample allocation not given. On day 63 after the first injection, vaccine and placebo recipients gave samples. This clonotype was obtained from a person aged 18 to 65 who received the Ad26.COV2.S COVID-19 vaccine or a placebo. The J gene is TRBJ1-2, the V gene TRBV6-5; unclear D gene. Sequenced material: peripheral blood, taken in a trial of Ad26.COV2.S vaccine versus placebo. CDR3 DNA: TGTGCCAGCAGTTACTCCCGAGGGTATGGCTACACCTTC. Translated, it gives CASSYSRGYGYTF.